This T cell receptor beta chain was captured by sequencing in a study of T cell responses to AZD1222 COVID-19 vaccine. Study-wide points: Females made up more of the donors, who were largely white British, and clonal diversity may have come out too low. Seropositive AZD1222 recipients at baseline numbered only five or six. Epitopes outside B.1.351 and B.1.1.7 mutated regions reportedly drew nearly half of spike TCRs.

Per germline, CDR1 MNHEY and CDR2 SVGAGI. The ends lost 6 bases at V and 6 bases at J; junction bases unmatched: 8. This CDR3 is 14 amino acids long. A note on this clone: Its cognate antigen is unknown.

Only in-frame clones appear in the TCRdb table, and some are missing; sequencing was by immunoSEQ multiplex PCR. Altogether about 110,000 clones are present, 94% being singletons, with the ten largest covering 2.9%. The sample consisted of peripheral blood, taken 28 days after the second AZD1222 dose. The TCR was taken from an adult who received the AZD1222 COVID-19 vaccine. The J gene is TRBJ1-5, the V gene TRBV6-5; 7 bases map to TRBD1. The CDR3 DNA reads as TGTGCCAGCAGACCAGACCCAGGGGGTCAGCCCCAGCATTTT. Translating it yields CASRPDPGGQPQHF.